This T cell receptor beta chain is drawn from a study of blood T cell repertoires in COVID-19. The wider study: The United States, Italy and Spain were the sources of the acute and convalescent COVID-19 samples. PBMCs, B-cell-depleted T cells, or T cells were the source of the cDNA or gDNA that made up the material.

This clone came up once. The germline V gene encodes CDR1 MNHEY and CDR2 SMNVEV (reference sequence). The CDR3 runs to 16 residues. The ends were cut back, 3 bases at V and 3 bases at J, with 14 bases in the middle. In the source study's methods: Amplification of reference gene primers was used by the study to estimate nucleated cell counts. Produced via immunoSEQ multiplex PCR; TCRdb's table is partial and in-frame only. V and J calls and clone size come straight from that table; D and trimming were deduced from the DNA. The data show 120,000 to 150,000 clones, 70% to 85% seen once. This TCR came from a human donor in a cohort sampled during active COVID-19. The sequenced sample was peripheral blood. The chain combines TRBV27 with TRBJ2-2; a weak D match, TRBD2 (6 bases). CDR3 in DNA: TGTGCCAGCAGTTTTTCCGGGTGGGGGGACACCGGGGAGCTGTTTTTT. Its translation is CASSFSGWGDTGELFF.